Listed below are T cell receptor beta chains from one sample, sequenced in a study of blood T cell repertoires in COVID-19. Here immunoSEQ multiplex PCR was the method, and the copy in TCRdb shows in-frame clones only, minus some. The table lists about 230,000 clones, approximately 83% of them singletons, with 25% to 35% in the top ten. The sample consisted of peripheral blood. These receptor sequences come from a man in his forties with acute or convalescent COVID-19. CDR3s include the opening cysteine and the closing phenylalanine or tryptophan. A D gene is named only where the DNA matches it firmly. Some rows mark clone size as missing; the rest say once, few, many or name a class of expanded clone.

v_call	j_call	d_call	clone_size	cdr3_aa	cdr3_nt
TRBV12-5	TRBJ2-7	TRBD1	-	CASGSGTGVAEQYF	TGTGCTAGTGGTTCGGGGACAGGAGTCGCCGAGCAGTACTTC
TRBV2	TRBJ2-6	TRBD1	-	CASNPGQGASGANVLTF	TGTGCCAGCAATCCGGGACAGGGTGCTTCTGGGGCCAACGTCCTGACTTTC
TRBV19	TRBJ2-3	-	-	CASSLDSTDTQYF	TGTGCCAGTAGTCTTGACTCCACAGATACGCAGTATTTT
TRBV9	TRBJ2-5	-	-	CASSVDTGNQETQYF	TGTGCCAGCAGCGTCGATACAGGGAATCAAGAGACCCAGTACTTC
TRBV3-1/TRBV3-2	TRBJ2-3	TRBD1	-	CASSRTGGTTDTQYF	TGTGCCAGCAGCCGAACAGGGGGCACGACAGATACGCAGTATTTT
TRBV19	TRBJ1-2	TRBD1	once	CASSPQGQGLGYTF	TGTGCCAGTAGTCCCCAGGGACAGGGACTTGGCTACACCTTC
TRBV25-1	TRBJ1-6	-	-	CASRQENSPLHF	TGTGCCAGCAGACAGGAAAATTCACCCCTCCACTTT
TRBV13	TRBJ2-2	TRBD2	-	CASILTSGQGTGELFF	TGTGCCAGCATCCTCACTAGCGGGCAGGGCACCGGGGAGCTGTTTTTT
TRBV12-3/TRBV12-4	TRBJ2-7	-	few	CASSISQGSEQYF	TGTGCCAGCAGTATCTCACAGGGTTCCGAGCAGTACTTC
TRBV24-1	TRBJ2-1	TRBD2	-	CATSDPTSGREGEQFF	TGTGCCACCAGTGATCCGACTAGCGGGAGGGAGGGTGAGCAGTTCTTC
TRBV5-4	TRBJ2-1	TRBD1	once	CASSLAPGQGEREQFF	TGTGCCAGCAGCTTGGCACCGGGACAGGGCGAGAGGGAGCAGTTCTTC
TRBV28	TRBJ2-2	-	-	CASRMGGPGTGELFF	TGTGCCAGTCGTATGGGGGGGCCGGGCACCGGGGAGCTGTTTTTT
TRBV5-1	TRBJ2-2	-	-	CASSSEGPGELFF	TGCGCCAGCAGCTCCGAGGGTCCCGGGGAGCTGTTTTTT
TRBV6-1	TRBJ1-2	-	-	CASSEAWERTF	TGTGCCAGCAGTGAAGCGTGGGAGCGCACCTTC
TRBV7-9	TRBJ2-7	-	-	CASSPGGGVSHEQYF	TGTGCCAGCAGCCCCGGGGGAGGAGTTTCCCACGAGCAGTACTTC
TRBV12-2	TRBJ2-2	-	once	CASRNRLAGDGTGELFF	TGTGCAAGTCGAAATAGGCTAGCGGGAGACGGGACCGGGGAGCTGTTTTTT
TRBV9	TRBJ2-2	-	-	CASSVVARDPGELFF	TGTGCCAGCAGCGTAGTAGCCAGGGATCCCGGGGAGCTGTTTTTT
TRBV9	TRBJ1-1	-	few	CASSSREGSLNTEAFF	TGTGCCAGCAGCTCACGCGAAGGTAGCTTGAACACTGAAGCTTTCTTT
TRBV5-1	TRBJ1-3	TRBD1	-	CASSGTGGSENTIYF	TGCGCCAGCAGCGGAACAGGGGGGAGCGAAAACACCATATATTTT
TRBV7-2	TRBJ1-2	TRBD1	-	CASSLRTGGGYTF	TGTGCCAGCAGCCTACGGACAGGGGGTGGCTACACCTTC
TRBV7-2	TRBJ2-2	-	-	CASSLDPSTGELFF	TGTGCCAGCAGCTTAGATCCTAGCACCGGGGAGCTGTTTTTT
TRBV3-1/TRBV3-2	TRBJ2-5	-	-	CASSQDPGPGETQYF	TGTGCCAGCAGCCAAGATCCAGGGCCGGGAGAGACCCAGTACTTC
TRBV3-1/TRBV3-2	TRBJ1-5	-	-	CASSHQDSNQPQHF	TGTGCCAGCAGCCATCAGGATAGCAATCAGCCCCAGCATTTT
TRBV6-5	TRBJ2-1	-	once	CASLPTRSSYNEQFF	TGTGCCAGCTTACCGACGCGGAGCTCCTACAATGAGCAGTTCTTC
TRBV5-6	TRBJ2-1	TRBD1	-	CASSAMRQGPTYNEQFF	TGTGCCAGCAGCGCAATGAGACAGGGGCCTACCTACAATGAGCAGTTCTTC
TRBV3-1/TRBV3-2	TRBJ2-7	-	-	CASSQGSGPYEQYF	TGTGCCAGCAGCCAGGGCAGCGGCCCCTACGAGCAGTACTTC
TRBV14	TRBJ2-4	TRBD1	-	CASSLDRGNIQYF	TGTGCCAGCAGCCTAGACAGGGGGAACATTCAGTACTTC
TRBV5-6	TRBJ2-1	TRBD2	-	CASSRTSGRAGGYNEQFF	TGTGCCAGCAGCAGGACTAGCGGGAGGGCCGGTGGATACAATGAGCAGTTCTTC
TRBV29-1	TRBJ2-5	-	-	CSVGAETQYF	TGCAGCGTTGGGGCGGAGACCCAGTACTTC
TRBV30	TRBJ2-7	-	few	CAWSGPITGFSYEQYF	TGTGCCTGGAGTGGCCCGATAACAGGGTTTTCCTACGAGCAGTACTTC
TRBV3-1/TRBV3-2	TRBJ1-1	-	-	CASSLRTDTEAFF	TGTGCCAGCAGCCTACGGACTGACACTGAAGCTTTCTTT
TRBV6-6	TRBJ2-1	TRBD2	-	CATQKEREWYNEQFF	TGTGCCACCCAGAAGGAGCGGGAGTGGTACAATGAGCAGTTCTTC
TRBV5-6	TRBJ2-3	-	-	CASSYGSGDFTDTQYF	TGTGCCAGCAGCTACGGCAGCGGAGACTTCACAGATACGCAGTATTTT
TRBV18	TRBJ2-7	TRBD1	-	CASSLMNPGQGLHEQYF	TGTGCCAGCTCACTGATGAATCCGGGACAGGGGTTGCACGAGCAGTACTTC
TRBV16	TRBJ1-1	-	few	CASSQLRNTEAFF	TGTGCCAGCAGCCAATTGAGGAACACTGAAGCTTTCTTT
TRBV6-5	TRBJ2-1	TRBD2	-	CASSLAGVGEQFF	TGTGCCAGCAGCTTAGCGGGAGTAGGGGAGCAGTTCTTC
TRBV4-1	TRBJ2-3	TRBD2	-	CASSHTEVAGATDTQYF	TGCGCCAGCAGCCATACTGAGGTAGCGGGAGCCACAGATACGCAGTATTTT
TRBV6-2/TRBV6-3	TRBJ2-1	TRBD2	-	CASSFGLAGGHLYNEQFF	TGTGCCAGCAGTTTTGGGCTAGCGGGAGGCCACCTCTACAATGAGCAGTTCTTC
TRBV3-1/TRBV3-2	TRBJ2-1	TRBD2	few	CASSQGLAGGPPYNEQFF	TGTGCCAGCAGCCAGGGACTAGCGGGAGGACCTCCCTACAATGAGCAGTTCTTC
TRBV10-3	TRBJ2-1	-	-	CAISVLLEAHNEQFF	TGTGCCATCAGTGTTCTATTGGAGGCCCACAATGAGCAGTTCTTC
TRBV18	TRBJ2-1	-	once	CASSPRRDSYNEQFF	TGTGCCAGCTCACCTAGGCGGGACTCCTACAATGAGCAGTTCTTC
TRBV9	TRBJ2-7	TRBD1	-	CASSPKAGGLGEQYF	TGTGCCAGCAGCCCCAAGGCAGGGGGCTTAGGCGAGCAGTACTTC
TRBV4-1	TRBJ2-1	-	-	CASSQEGHQFF	TGCGCCAGCAGCCAAGAGGGACACCAGTTCTTC
TRBV28	TRBJ1-5	TRBD1	-	CASSSGQGLVSHQPQHF	TGTGCCAGCAGTTCGGGACAGGGCTTGGTAAGTCATCAGCCCCAGCATTTT
TRBV13	TRBJ2-5	TRBD2	-	CASSSRLATGETQYF	TGTGCCAGCAGCTCTCGACTAGCGACCGGTGAGACCCAGTACTTC
TRBV4-1	TRBJ1-2	TRBD1	-	CASRPIRDSNYGYTF	TGCGCCAGCAGACCCATCCGGGACAGTAACTATGGCTACACCTTC
TRBV5-4	TRBJ2-3	TRBD2	-	CASSWDYGTDTQYF	TGTGCCAGCAGCTGGGACTATGGCACAGATACGCAGTATTTT
TRBV4-3	TRBJ2-5	TRBD1	-	CASSQGQGGETQYF	TGCGCCAGCAGCCAAGGACAGGGCGGTGAGACCCAGTACTTC
TRBV6-4	TRBJ2-6	-	-	CASSKRHSGANVLTF	TGTGCCAGCAGTAAGAGGCATTCTGGGGCCAACGTCCTGACTTTC
TRBV6-6	TRBJ2-7	TRBD2	many	CASSQSGGEQYF	TGTGCCAGCAGCCAATCGGGGGGCGAGCAGTACTTC
TRBV7-9	TRBJ2-3	TRBD2	-	CASSLGLAGSSTDTQYF	TGTGCCAGCAGCCTGGGACTAGCGGGTTCTAGCACAGATACGCAGTATTTT
TRBV19	TRBJ1-2	TRBD1	-	CASSIRVQGLPTSANYGYTF	TGTGCCAGTAGTATTCGGGTACAGGGGCTTCCTACCTCAGCTAACTATGGCTACACCTTC
TRBV4-1	TRBJ2-3	-	-	CASSPGGTDTQYF	TGCGCCAGCAGCCCTGGCGGGACGGATACGCAGTATTTT
TRBV5-6	TRBJ1-2	-	-	CASSNRVPYGYTF	TGTGCCAGCAGCAACAGGGTCCCCTATGGCTACACCTTC
TRBV27	TRBJ1-1	-	once	CASSSLGPTEAFF	TGTGCCAGCAGTTCCTTGGGGCCCACTGAAGCTTTCTTT
TRBV19	TRBJ2-7	-	-	CASSTISRGTEQYF	TGTGCCAGTAGTACCATCAGCAGGGGTACCGAGCAGTACTTC
TRBV14	TRBJ1-2	-	-	CASSQATIGYTF	TGTGCCAGCAGCCAAGCGACAATTGGCTACACCTTC
TRBV9	TRBJ1-1	-	-	CASSVVPGHTEAFF	TGTGCCAGCAGCGTAGTTCCAGGGCACACTGAAGCTTTCTTT
TRBV19	TRBJ2-1	TRBD2	-	CASTPSGRADEQFF	TGTGCCAGTACTCCTAGCGGGAGGGCTGATGAGCAGTTCTTC